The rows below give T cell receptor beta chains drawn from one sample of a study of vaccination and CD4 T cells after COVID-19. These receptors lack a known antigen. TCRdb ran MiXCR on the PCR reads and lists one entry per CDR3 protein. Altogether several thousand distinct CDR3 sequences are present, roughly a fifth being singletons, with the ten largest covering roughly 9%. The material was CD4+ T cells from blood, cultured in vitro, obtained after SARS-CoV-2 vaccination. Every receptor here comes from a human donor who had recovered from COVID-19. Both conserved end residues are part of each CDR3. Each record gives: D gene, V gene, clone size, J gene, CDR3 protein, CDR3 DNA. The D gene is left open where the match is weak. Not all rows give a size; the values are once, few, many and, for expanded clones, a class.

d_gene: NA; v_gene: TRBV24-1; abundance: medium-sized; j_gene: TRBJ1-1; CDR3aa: CATSDGTTLRF; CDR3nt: TGTGCCACCAGTGATGGAACAACCCTTCGCTTT
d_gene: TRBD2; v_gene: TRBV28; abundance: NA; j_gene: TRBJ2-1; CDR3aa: CASSLSRGGNEQFF; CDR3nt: TGTGCCAGCAGTTTAAGTCGGGGAGGGAATGAGCAGTTCTTC
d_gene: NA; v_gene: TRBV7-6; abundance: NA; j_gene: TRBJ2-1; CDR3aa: CASSPWTGSYNEQFF; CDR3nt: TGTGCCAGCAGCCCGTGGACGGGCTCCTACAATGAGCAGTTCTTC
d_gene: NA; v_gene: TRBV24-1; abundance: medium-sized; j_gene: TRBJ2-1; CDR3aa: CATSENYRVGEQFF; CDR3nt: TGTGCCACCAGTGAAAACTACAGGGTCGGGGAGCAGTTCTTC
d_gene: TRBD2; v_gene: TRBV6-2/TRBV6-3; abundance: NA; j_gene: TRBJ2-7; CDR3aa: CASSYETSSTLKYYEQYF; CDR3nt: TGTGCCAGCAGTTACGAGACTAGCAGTACCCTCAAATACTACGAGCAGTACTTC
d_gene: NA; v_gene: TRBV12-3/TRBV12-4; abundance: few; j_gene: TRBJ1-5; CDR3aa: CASSFSGGLTSQHF; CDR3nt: TGTGCCAGCAGTTTTTCGGGTGGGCTAACGTCCCAGCATTTT
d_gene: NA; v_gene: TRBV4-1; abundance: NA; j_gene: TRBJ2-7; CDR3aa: CASSQDPGAEQYF; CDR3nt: TGCGCCAGCAGCCAAGACCCAGGGGCCGAGCAGTACTTC
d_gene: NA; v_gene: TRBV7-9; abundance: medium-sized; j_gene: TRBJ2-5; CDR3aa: CASSLVEIRGGETQYF; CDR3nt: TGTGCCAGCAGCTTAGTCGAGATCAGGGGGGGTGAGACCCAGTACTTC
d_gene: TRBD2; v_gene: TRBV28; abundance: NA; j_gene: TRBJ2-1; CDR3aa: CASSLSTSGTGAYEQFF; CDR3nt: TGTGCCAGCAGTTTATCGACTAGCGGTACAGGGGCCTATGAGCAGTTCTTC
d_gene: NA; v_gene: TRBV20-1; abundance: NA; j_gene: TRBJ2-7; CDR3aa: CSSASSYEQYF; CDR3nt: TGCAGTAGCGCCTCCTCCTACGAGCAGTACTTC
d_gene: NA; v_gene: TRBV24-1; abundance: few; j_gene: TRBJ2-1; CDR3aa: CATSGRTALSSYNEQFF; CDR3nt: TGTGCCACCAGTGGTCGGACAGCCCTGAGCTCCTACAATGAGCAGTTCTTC
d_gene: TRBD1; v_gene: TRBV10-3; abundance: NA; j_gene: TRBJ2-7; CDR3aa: CAISESRTGGYEQYF; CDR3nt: TGTGCCATCAGTGAGTCGCGGACAGGGGGCTACGAGCAGTACTTC
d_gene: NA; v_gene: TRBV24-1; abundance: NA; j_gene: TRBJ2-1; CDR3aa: CATSDFLSGNSYNEQFF; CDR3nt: TGTGCCACCAGTGATTTCCTCAGCGGAAACTCCTACAATGAGCAGTTCTTC
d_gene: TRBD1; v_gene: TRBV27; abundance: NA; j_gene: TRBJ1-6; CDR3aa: CASSLSWDRMNSPPHF; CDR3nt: TGTGCCAGCAGTTTATCTTGGGACAGGATGAATTCACCCCCCCACTTT
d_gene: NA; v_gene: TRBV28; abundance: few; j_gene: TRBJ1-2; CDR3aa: CASTPRGRGYGYTF; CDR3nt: TGTGCCAGCACCCCAAGAGGGCGGGGCTATGGCTACACCTTC
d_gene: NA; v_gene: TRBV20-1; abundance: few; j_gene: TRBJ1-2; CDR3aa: CSARLVTKVFPAYGYTF; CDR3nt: TGCAGTGCTAGATTGGTGACTAAGGTGTTCCCGGCCTATGGCTACACCTTC
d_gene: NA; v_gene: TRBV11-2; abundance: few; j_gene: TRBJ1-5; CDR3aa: CASSLDGTDQPQHF; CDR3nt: TGTGCCAGCAGCTTAGATGGAACGGATCAGCCCCAGCATTTT
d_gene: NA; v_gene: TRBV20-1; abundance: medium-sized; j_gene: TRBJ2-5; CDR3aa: CSARDHPWLPQETQYF; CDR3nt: TGCAGTGCTAGAGATCACCCGTGGCTACCACAAGAGACCCAGTACTTC
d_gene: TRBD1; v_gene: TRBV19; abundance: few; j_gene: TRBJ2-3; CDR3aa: CASSTITGGYTQYF; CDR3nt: TGTGCCAGTAGTACCATAACAGGGGGCTATACGCAGTATTTT
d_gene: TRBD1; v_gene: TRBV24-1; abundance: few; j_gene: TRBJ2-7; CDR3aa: CATSDLAGQGVFYEQYF; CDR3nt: TGTGCCACCAGTGATTTAGCTGGACAGGGAGTTTTCTACGAGCAGTACTTC
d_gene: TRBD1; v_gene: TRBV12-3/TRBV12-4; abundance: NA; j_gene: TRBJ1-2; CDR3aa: CASRGQSYGYTF; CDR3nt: TGTGCCAGCAGGGGACAGAGCTATGGCTACACCTTC
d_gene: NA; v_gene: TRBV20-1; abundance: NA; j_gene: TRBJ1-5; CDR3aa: CSARDLMWTTGNSNQPQHF; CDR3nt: TGCAGTGCTAGAGACCTAATGTGGACGACGGGGAATAGCAATCAGCCCCAGCATTTT
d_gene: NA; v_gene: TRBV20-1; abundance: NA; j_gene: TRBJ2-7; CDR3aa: CSARVPTGLEQYF; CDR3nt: TGCAGTGCTAGAGTTCCCACGGGCCTCGAGCAGTACTTC
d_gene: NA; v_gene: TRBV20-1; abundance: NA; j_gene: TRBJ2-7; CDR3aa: CSARAGPLREQYF; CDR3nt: TGCAGTGCTAGGGCGGGGCCCCTCCGCGAGCAGTACTTC
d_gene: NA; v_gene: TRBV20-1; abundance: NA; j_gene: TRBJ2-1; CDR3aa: CSASPPGQIEQFF; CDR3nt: TGCAGTGCTAGCCCTCCCGGACAAATCGAGCAGTTCTTC
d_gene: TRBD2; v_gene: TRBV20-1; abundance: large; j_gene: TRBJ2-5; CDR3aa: CSYGTSVQETQYF; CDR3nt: TGCAGTTACGGGACTAGCGTTCAAGAGACCCAGTACTTC